Detailed here is one TCR beta chain. What it binds is not known. PCR was performed using 60 Vbeta and 13 Jbeta primers. Some clones are missing from TCRdb's copy, which holds only in-frame ones; the method was immunoSEQ multiplex PCR. In the table there are under 250,000 clones, over 60% of which are singletons. This entry belongs to a study of cytomegalovirus exposure and HLA in healthy donors. The V gene's germline CDR1 is SGHTS and CDR2 YDEGEE. The CDR3 length is 14 residues. The V end was cut by 3 bases, the J end by 1 base, with 7 bases between. Broader study findings: The authors enumerated 164 TCR beta chains as linked to cytomegalovirus.

Specimen: PBMCs. The source is a man between 18 and 35 years old in good health and CMV-seronegative. This sequence joins TRBV5-8 and TRBJ2-2; D might be TRBD1 (5 bases). CDR3 nucleotide sequence: TGTGCCAGCAGCTCCGGACAGAACACCGGGGAGCTGTTTTTT. This codes for CASSSGQNTGELFF.